The 16 T cell receptor beta chains in this list originate from one sample, sequenced in a study of glioma-infiltrating T cells after dendritic cell vaccination. The data were produced by immunoSEQ multiplex PCR, yet TCRdb's version contains in-frame clones alone and is incomplete. The sample contains just over 95,000 clones, around three quarters of which appear only once. The sequenced sample was blood, obtained before dendritic cell vaccination. These receptors originate from a human donor with glioblastoma.

The chain links TRBV30 to TRBJ2-5; D might be TRBD2 (6 bases). The assigned J gene may be wrong: the sequence end matches TRBJ2-7 better. CDR3 length: 11 amino acids. The germline V gene encodes CDR1 GTSNPN and CDR2 SVGIG (reference sequence). The CDR3 DNA reads as TGTGCCTGCGGGAGCTCCTACGAGCAGTACTTC. Residues: CACGSSYEQYF.

J is TRBJ1-2 and V is TRBV5-4, with D maybe TRBD1 (6 bases). Germline V gives CDR1 SGHNT, CDR2 YYREEE (reference sequence). Trimming removed 0 bases from V and 8 bases from J, with 17 bases in between. CDR3 size: 15 residues. CDR3 in DNA: TGTGCCAGCAGCTTGGAGTATGGCAGGGGTTACGGCTACACCTTC. Encoded protein: CASSLEYGRGYGYTF.

The chain joins TRBV10-3 to TRBJ2-7; 13 bases map to TRBD2. CDR3 size: 16 residues. V dropped 4 bases and J dropped 6; count of bases not matched to a gene: 9. CDR1 and CDR2 from the germline V gene are ENHRY and SYGVKD. This CDR3 reads CAISAFRTSGRIEQYF. For the CDR3, the DNA is TGTGCCATCAGTGCTTTTCGGACTAGCGGGAGAATCGAGCAGTACTTC.

The chain links TRBV5-1 to TRBJ2-3; 8 bases are shared with TRBD2. Germline V lookup: CDR1 SGHRS, CDR2 YFSETQ. The V gene end was trimmed by 1 base and the J gene end by 0 bases; junction bases not matched to a gene: 4. The CDR3 is 16 amino acids. CDR3 DNA sequence: TGCGCCAGCAGCTTGCTAACGGGGGGGAGCACAGATACGCAGTATTTT. Translating gives CASSLLTGGSTDTQYF. Combining the CDR3 with reference TRBV5-1 and TRBJ2-3 gives the whole variable domain KAGVTQTPRYLIKTRGQQVTLSCSPISGHRSVSWYQQTPGQGLQFLFEYFSETQRNKGNFPGRFSGRQFSNSRSEMNVSTLELGDSALYLCASSLLTGGSTDTQYFGPGTRLTVL.

This clone was seen a single time. V and J are TRBV2 and TRBJ2-3; 13 bases map to TRBD2. This CDR3 has 14 amino acids. After removal of 10 bases from V and 3 bases from J, the junction contained 4 bases not matched to a gene. CDR1 SNHLY and CDR2 FYNNEI come from the germline V gene. The CDR3 protein is CATGLAGATDTQYF. The CDR3 coding sequence is TGTGCCACTGGACTAGCGGGAGCAACAGATACGCAGTATTTT.

J is TRBJ2-7 and V is TRBV28; TRBD1 agrees at 7 bases. Germline V gene lookup returns CDR1 MDHEN and CDR2 SYDVKM. CDR3 length: 15 residues. Losses at the gene ends were 6 bases for V and 3 bases for J; bases not matched to a gene: 11. CDR3 loop: CASSPRTGWVYEQYF. DNA for the CDR3: TGTGCCAGCAGCCCGAGGACAGGTTGGGTCTACGAGCAGTACTTC. The entire variable domain, with the rest obtained from reference TRBV28 and TRBJ2-7, is as follows: DVKVTQSSRYLVKRTGEKVFLECVQDMDHENMFWYRQDPGLGLRLIYFSYDVKMKEKGDIPEGYSVSREKKERFSLILESASTNQTSMYLCASSPRTGWVYEQYFGPGTRLTVT.

The chain links TRBV19 to TRBJ2-1; D is unresolved. From germline, CDR1 is LNHDA and CDR2 SQIVND (reference sequence). The CDR3 contains 15 residues. The V end lost 5 bases, the J end lost 2 bases, and 13 bases lay between the germline ends. CDR3 loop: CASSFERYPYNEQFF. For the CDR3, the DNA is TGTGCCAGTAGTTTTGAGAGGTATCCCTACAATGAGCAGTTCTTC.

The chain joins TRBV29-1 to TRBJ2-2; 7 positions match TRBD1. Germline V gene sequence: CDR1 SQVTM, CDR2 ANQGSEA. The length of the CDR3 is 14 residues. Unmatched junction bases numbered 0, after V lost 2 bases and J lost 0 bases. Written as DNA, the CDR3 is TGCAGCGTTGAACAGGGGGCGAACACCGGGGAGCTGTTTTTT. Translated: CSVEQGANTGELFF.

The J gene is TRBJ1-3, the V gene TRBV5-4; TRBD1 matches at 9 bases. The germline CDR1 and CDR2 sequences are SGHNT and YYREEE (reference sequence). V lost 4 bases, J lost 4 bases, and 12 bases stayed unmatched. CDR3 length: 17 residues. The CDR3 DNA is TGTGCCAGCAGCGACACAGGGGGCCCGGCAGGGGGAAACACCATATATTTT. Protein: CASSDTGGPAGGNTIYF.

CDR3 sequence: CASSLGGAGNTIYF. The CDR3 DNA is TGCGCCAGCAGCTTAGGGGGCGCTGGAAACACCATATATTTT. This rearrangement joins TRBV5-1 to TRBJ1-3; 7 nucleotides align to TRBD1. The CDR3 sequence is 14 residues long. Germline loops: CDR1 SGHRS, CDR2 YFSETQ. Unmatched junction bases numbered 1, after V lost 2 bases and J lost 2 bases.

The J gene is TRBJ2-7, the V gene TRBV28; D is ambiguous. The CDR3 contains 13 residues. Germline CDR1 and CDR2: MDHEN and SYDVKM. Trimming removed 7 bases from V and 1 base from J, with 11 bases in between. CDR3 nucleotides: TGTGCCAGCAATCGGGTTTGGTCCTACGAGCAGTACTTC. Protein product: CASNRVWSYEQYF. Supplemented by reference TRBV28 and TRBJ2-7, the full variable domain reads DVKVTQSSRYLVKRTGEKVFLECVQDMDHENMFWYRQDPGLGLRLIYFSYDVKMKEKGDIPEGYSVSREKKERFSLILESASTNQTSMYLCASNRVWSYEQYFGPGTRLTVT.

The gene calls are TRBV30 and TRBJ1-2, with D perhaps TRBD1 (5 bases). The CDR3 has 14 residues. Trimming took off 8 bases at V and 0 bases at J, with 16 bases between the two ends. Germline lookup yields CDR1 GTSNPN and CDR2 SVGIG (reference sequence). CDR3 in amino acids: CAGGADFSNYGYTF. In DNA form, the CDR3 reads TGTGCCGGAGGGGCAGATTTTTCTAACTATGGCTACACCTTC. Full variable domain (remainder filled in from reference TRBV30 and TRBJ1-2): SQTIHQWPATLVQPVGSPLSLECTVEGTSNPNLYWYRQAAGRGLQLLFYSVGIGQISSEVPQNLSASRPQDRQFILSSKKLLLSDSGFYLCAGGADFSNYGYTFGSGTRLTVV.

This rearrangement joins TRBV2 to TRBJ1-4; no reliable D call. The CDR3 length is 16 residues. V lost 8 bases and J 7 bases, leaving 23 bases between the germline ends. Germline V gives CDR1 SNHLY, CDR2 FYNNEI. The CDR3 DNA sequence: TGTGCCAGCCGAGGGCTGGCCAGTTCTTTGGCTGAAAAACTGTTTTTT. Protein: CASRGLASSLAEKLFF.

This clone was observed once. The chain joins TRBV4-2 to TRBJ2-3, with TRBD2 identical over 13 bases. Germline V gives CDR1 LGHNA, CDR2 YNFKEQ. This CDR3 is built from 17 residues. V lost 2 bases and J lost 1; bases outside the gene matches: 3. The CDR3 nucleotides read TGTGCCAGCAGCCAACTCGGGACTAGCGGGGGCACAGATACGCAGTATTTT. Its translation is CASSQLGTSGGTDTQYF.

DNA for the CDR3: TGTGCCAGCAGGCGGACCTGGACAGGCGGAAACATTCAGTACTTC. The encoded protein is CASRRTWTGGNIQYF. The J gene is TRBJ2-4, the V gene TRBV2, with 7 bases that match TRBD1. Per germline, CDR1 SNHLY and CDR2 FYNNEI. The V segment lost 6 bases and the J segment 6 bases; nucleotides outside the gene matches: 11. The CDR3 loop spans 15 amino acids.

The V gene is TRBV28, the J gene TRBJ1-2; D gene uncertain. The CDR3 is 11 residues long. In germline, CDR1 is MDHEN, CDR2 SYDVKM. The V end was cut by 11 bases, the J end by 2 bases, with 9 bases between. The CDR3 protein is CALGENYGYTF. As DNA, the CDR3 is TGTGCCTTGGGAGAAAACTATGGCTACACCTTC.